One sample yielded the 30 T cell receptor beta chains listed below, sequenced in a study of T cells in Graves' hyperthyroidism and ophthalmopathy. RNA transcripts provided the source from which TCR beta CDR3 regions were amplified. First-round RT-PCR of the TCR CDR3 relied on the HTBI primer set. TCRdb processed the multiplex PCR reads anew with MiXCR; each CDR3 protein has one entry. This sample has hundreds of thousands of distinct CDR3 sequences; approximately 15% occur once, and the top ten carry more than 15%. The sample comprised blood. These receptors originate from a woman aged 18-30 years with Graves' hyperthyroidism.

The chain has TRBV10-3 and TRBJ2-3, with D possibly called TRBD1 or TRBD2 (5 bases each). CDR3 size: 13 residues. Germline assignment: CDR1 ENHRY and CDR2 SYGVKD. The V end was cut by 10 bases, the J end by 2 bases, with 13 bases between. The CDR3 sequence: CASEGTHTDTQYF. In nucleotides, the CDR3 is TGTGCCAGCGAAGGGACGCACACAGATACGCAGTATTTT.

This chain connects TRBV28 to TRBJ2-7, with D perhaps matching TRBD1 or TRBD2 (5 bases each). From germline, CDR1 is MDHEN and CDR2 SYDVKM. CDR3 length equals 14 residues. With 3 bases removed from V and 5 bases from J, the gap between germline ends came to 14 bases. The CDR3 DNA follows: TGTGCCAGCAGTTTTTGGGCAGGGAGCCACGAGCAGTACTTC. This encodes CASSFWAGSHEQYF.

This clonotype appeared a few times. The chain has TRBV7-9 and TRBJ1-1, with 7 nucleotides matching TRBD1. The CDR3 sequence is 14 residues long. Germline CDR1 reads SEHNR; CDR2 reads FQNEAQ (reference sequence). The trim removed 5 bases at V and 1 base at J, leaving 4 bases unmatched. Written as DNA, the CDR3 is TGTGCCAGCAGCGCGGGACAGTGGAACACTGAAGCTTTCTTT. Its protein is CASSAGQWNTEAFF.

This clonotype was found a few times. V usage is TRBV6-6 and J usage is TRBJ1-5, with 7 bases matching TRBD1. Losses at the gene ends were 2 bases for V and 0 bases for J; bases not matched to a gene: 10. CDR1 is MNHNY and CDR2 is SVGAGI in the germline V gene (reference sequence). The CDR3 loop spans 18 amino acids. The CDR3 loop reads CASSYPNRGAYSNQPQHF. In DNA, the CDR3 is TGTGCCAGCAGTTACCCGAACAGGGGAGCCTATAGCAATCAGCCCCAGCATTTT.

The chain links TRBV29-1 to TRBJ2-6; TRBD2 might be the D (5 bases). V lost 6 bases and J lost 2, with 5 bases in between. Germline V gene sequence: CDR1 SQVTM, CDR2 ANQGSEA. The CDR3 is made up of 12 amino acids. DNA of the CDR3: TGCAGCGTCGGGGCTGGGGCCAACGTCCTGACTTTC. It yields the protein CSVGAGANVLTF. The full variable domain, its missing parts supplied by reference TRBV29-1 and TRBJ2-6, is SAVISQKPSRDICQRGTSLTIQCQVDSQVTMMFWYRQQPGQSLTLIATANQGSEATYESGFVIDKFPISRPNLTFSTLTVSNMSPEDSSIYLCSVGAGANVLTFGAGSRLTVL.

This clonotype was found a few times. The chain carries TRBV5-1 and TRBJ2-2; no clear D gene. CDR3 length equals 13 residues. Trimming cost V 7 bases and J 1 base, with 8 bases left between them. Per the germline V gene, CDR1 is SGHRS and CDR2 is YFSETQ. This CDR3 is CASGHLNTGELFF. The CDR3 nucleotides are TGCGCCAGCGGGCATCTGAACACCGGGGAGCTGTTTTTT.

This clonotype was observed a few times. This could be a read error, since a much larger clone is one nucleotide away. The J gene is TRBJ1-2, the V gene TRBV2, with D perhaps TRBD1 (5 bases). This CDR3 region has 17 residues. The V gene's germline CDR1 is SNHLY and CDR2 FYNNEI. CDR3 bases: TGTGCCGGCAGGGACCTTTCAAAGACAGCTACCAGCTATGGCTACACCTTC. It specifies CAGRDLSKTATSYGYTF.

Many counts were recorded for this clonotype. CDR3 DNA: TGTGCCAGCAGCCACCAAAAGACAGGATTTGATGAGCAGTTCTTC. This sequence encodes CASSHQKTGFDEQFF. The chain is built from TRBV3-1 and TRBJ2-1, with a tentative D call TRBD1 (6 bases). The CDR3 covers 15 residues. Germline-derived CDR1 and CDR2 are LGHDT and YNNKEL (reference sequence). Deletions cut 3 bases from V and 8 bases from J, with 17 bases between.

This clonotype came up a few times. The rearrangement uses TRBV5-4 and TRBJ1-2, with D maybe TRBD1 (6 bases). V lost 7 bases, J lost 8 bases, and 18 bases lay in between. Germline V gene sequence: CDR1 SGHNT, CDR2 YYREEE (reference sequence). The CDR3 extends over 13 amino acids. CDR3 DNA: TGTGCCAGCGAGACCCCGGGGGCGCGCGGCTACACCTTC. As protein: CASETPGARGYTF.

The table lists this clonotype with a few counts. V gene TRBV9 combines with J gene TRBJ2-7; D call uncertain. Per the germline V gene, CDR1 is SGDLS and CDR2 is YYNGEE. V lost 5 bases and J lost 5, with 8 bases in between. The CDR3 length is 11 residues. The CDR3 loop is CASRPGDEQYF. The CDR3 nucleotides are TGTGCCAGCAGACCTGGGGACGAGCAGTACTTC. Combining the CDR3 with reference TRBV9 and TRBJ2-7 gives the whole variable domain DSGVTQTPKHLITATGQRVTLRCSPRSGDLSVYWYQQSLDQGLQFLIQYYNGEERAKGNILERFSAQQFPDLHSELNLSSLELGDSALYFCASRPGDEQYFGPGTRLTVT.

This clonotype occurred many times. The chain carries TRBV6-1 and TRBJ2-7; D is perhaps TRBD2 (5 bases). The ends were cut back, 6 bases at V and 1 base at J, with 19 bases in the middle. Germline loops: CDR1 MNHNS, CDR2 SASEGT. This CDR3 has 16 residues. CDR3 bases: TGTGCCAGCAGGTCCCTGGGCGGTCCGGGGTCCTACGAGCAGTACTTC. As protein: CASRSLGGPGSYEQYF.

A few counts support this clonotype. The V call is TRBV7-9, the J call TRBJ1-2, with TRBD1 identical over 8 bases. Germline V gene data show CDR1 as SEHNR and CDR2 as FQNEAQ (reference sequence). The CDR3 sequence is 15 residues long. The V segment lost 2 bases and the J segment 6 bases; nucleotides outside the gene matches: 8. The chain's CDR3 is CASSLSGQGSDGYTF. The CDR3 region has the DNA TGTGCCAGCAGCTTATCCGGACAGGGTTCGGATGGCTACACCTTC. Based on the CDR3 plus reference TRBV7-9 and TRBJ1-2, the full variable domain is DTGVSQNPRHKITKRGQNVTFRCDPISEHNRLYWYRQTLGQGPEFLTYFQNEAQLEKSRLLSDRFSAERPKGSFSTLEIQRTEQGDSAMYLCASSLSGQGSDGYTFGSGTRLTVV.

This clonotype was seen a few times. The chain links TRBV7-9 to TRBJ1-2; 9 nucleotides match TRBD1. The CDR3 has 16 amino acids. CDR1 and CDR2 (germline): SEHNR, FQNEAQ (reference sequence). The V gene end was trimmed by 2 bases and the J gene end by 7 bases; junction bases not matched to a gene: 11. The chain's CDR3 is CASSLTTGGAASGYTF. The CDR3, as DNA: TGTGCCAGCAGCTTAACAACAGGGGGCGCGGCCTCTGGCTACACCTTC.

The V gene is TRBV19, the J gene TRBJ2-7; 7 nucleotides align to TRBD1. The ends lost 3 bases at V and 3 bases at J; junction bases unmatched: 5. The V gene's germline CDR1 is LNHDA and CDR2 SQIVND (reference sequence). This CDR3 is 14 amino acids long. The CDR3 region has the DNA TGTGCCAGTAGTATCAACAGGGGAGACTACGAGCAGTACTTC. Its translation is CASSINRGDYEQYF.

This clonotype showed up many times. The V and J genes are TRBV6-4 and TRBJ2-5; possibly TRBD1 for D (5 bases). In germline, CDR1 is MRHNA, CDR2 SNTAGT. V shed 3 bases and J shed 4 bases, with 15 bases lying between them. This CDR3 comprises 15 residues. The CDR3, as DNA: TGTGCCAGCAGTGAAGGTAGTCAGGGTGGAGAGACCCAGTACTTC. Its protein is CASSEGSQGGETQYF.

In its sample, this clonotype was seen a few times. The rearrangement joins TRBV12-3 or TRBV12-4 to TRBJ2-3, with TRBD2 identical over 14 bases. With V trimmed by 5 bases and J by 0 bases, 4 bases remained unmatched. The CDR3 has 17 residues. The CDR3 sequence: CASSRLAGGPSTDTQYF. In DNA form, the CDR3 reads TGTGCCAGCAGTAGACTAGCGGGGGGGCCTAGCACAGATACGCAGTATTTT.

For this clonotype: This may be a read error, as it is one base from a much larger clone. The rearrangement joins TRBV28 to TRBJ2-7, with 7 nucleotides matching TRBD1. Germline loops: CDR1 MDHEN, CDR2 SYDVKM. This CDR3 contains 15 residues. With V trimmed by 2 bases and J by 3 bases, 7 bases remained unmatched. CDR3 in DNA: TGTGCCAGCAGTTTACTCCCCGGACAGGACTACGAGCAGTACTTC. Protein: CASSLLPGQDYEQYF.

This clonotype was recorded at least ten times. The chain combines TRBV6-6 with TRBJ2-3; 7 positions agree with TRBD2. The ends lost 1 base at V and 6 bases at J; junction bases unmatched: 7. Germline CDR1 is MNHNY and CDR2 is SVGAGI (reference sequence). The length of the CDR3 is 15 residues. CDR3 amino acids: CASSYLAGVADTQYF. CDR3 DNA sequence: TGTGCCAGCAGTTACTTGGCGGGAGTGGCGGATACGCAGTATTTT.

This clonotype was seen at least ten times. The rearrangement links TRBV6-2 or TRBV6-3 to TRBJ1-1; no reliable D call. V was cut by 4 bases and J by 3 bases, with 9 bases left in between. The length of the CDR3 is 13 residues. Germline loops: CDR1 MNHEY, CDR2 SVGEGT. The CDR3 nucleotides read TGTGCCAGCAGTTCCGGGTTCTACACTGAAGCTTTCTTT. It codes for CASSSGFYTEAFF.

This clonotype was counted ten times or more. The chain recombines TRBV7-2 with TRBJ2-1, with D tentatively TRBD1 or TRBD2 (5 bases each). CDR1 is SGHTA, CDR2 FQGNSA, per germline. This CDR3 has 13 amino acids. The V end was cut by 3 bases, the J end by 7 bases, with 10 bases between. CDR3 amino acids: CASSFSGANEQFF. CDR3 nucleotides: TGTGCCAGCAGCTTTTCCGGGGCGAATGAGCAGTTCTTC.

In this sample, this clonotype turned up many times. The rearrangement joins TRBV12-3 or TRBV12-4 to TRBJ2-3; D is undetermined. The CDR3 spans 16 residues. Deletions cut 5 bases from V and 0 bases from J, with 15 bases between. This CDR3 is CASSHIAGRSTDTQYF. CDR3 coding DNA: TGTGCCAGCAGTCACATAGCCGGAAGGAGCACAGATACGCAGTATTTT.

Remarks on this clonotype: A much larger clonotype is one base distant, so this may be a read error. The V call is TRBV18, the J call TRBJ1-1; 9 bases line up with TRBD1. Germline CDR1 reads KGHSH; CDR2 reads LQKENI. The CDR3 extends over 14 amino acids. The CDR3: CASSRDRERTESFF. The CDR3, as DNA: TGTGCCAGCTCGCGGGACAGGGAAAGAACTGAATCTTTCTTT.

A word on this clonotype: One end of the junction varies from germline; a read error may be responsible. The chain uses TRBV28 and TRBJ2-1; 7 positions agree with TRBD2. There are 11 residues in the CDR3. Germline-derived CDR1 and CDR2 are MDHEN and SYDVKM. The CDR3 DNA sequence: TGTGCCAGTTGGGGGGGGAATGAGCACTTCTTC. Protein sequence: CASWGGNEHFF.

The CDR3 protein is CASRWDIRDTGELFF. CDR3 bases: TGTGCCAGCAGATGGGACATCCGGGACACCGGGGAGCTGTTTTTT. The genes are TRBV7-2 and TRBJ2-2, with a weak D call TRBD1 (6 bases). The CDR3 has 15 residues. Looked up from germline, CDR1 is SGHTA and CDR2 is FQGNSA. Trimming took off 6 bases at V and 3 bases at J, with 14 bases between the two ends.

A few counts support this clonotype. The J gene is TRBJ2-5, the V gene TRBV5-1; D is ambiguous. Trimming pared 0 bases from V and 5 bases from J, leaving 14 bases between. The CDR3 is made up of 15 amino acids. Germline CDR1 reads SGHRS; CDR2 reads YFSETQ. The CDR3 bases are TGCGCCAGCAGCTTGGACTTCCAACTTAGGGAGACCCAGTACTTC. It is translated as CASSLDFQLRETQYF.

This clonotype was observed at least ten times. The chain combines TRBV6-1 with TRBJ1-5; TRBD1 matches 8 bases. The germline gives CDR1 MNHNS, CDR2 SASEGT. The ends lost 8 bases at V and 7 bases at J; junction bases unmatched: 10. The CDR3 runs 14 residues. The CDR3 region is CASLKGDRGQPQHF. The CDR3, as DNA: TGTGCCAGCCTAAAGGGTGACAGGGGACAGCCCCAGCATTTT.

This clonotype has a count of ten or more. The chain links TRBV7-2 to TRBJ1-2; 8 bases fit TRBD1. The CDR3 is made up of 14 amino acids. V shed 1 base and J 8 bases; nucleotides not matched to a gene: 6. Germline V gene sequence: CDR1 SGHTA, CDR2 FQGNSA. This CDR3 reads CASSLGGDRGGYTF. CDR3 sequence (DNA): TGTGCCAGCAGCTTAGGGGGAGACAGGGGAGGCTACACCTTC. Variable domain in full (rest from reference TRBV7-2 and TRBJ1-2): GAGVSQSPSNKVTEKGKDVELRCDPISGHTALYWYRQSLGQGLEFLIYFQGNSAPDKSGLPSDRFSAERTGGSVSTLTIQRTQQEDSAVYLCASSLGGDRGGYTFGSGTRLTVV.

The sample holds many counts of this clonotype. CDR3 sequence reads: CSASRPGHPSYGYTF. The CDR3 bases are TGCAGTGCTAGCCGTCCGGGACACCCAAGCTATGGCTACACCTTC. V gene TRBV20-1 combines with J gene TRBJ1-2; maybe TRBD1 (6 bases). Germline CDR1 is DFQATT and CDR2 is SNEGSKA (reference sequence). V dropped 3 bases and J dropped 4 bases, with 18 bases sitting between them. CDR3 length: 15 amino acids.

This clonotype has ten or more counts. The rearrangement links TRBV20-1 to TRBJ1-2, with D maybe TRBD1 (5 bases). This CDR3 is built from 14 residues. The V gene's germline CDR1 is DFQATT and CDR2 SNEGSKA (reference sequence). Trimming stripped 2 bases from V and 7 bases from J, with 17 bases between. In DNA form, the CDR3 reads TGCAGTGCTAGACACGTGAGAGGGGCGCTTGGCTACACCTTC. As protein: CSARHVRGALGYTF.

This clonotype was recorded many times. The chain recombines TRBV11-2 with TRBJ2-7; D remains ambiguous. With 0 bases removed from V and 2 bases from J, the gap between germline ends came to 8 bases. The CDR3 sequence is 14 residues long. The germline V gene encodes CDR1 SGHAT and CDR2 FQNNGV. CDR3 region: CASSLEAMTYEQYF. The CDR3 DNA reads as TGTGCCAGCAGCTTAGAGGCAATGACCTACGAGCAGTACTTC.